One and the same sample provided the 10 T cell receptor beta chains below, sequenced in a study of blood T cell repertoires in COVID-19. Sequencing was performed with immunoSEQ multiplex PCR; in TCRdb, only in-frame clones are kept and a portion is missing. The table has over 400,000 clones, 85% to 90% seen once. Sequencing was done on a sample of peripheral blood. These receptors all stem from a woman aged 45-65 years with COVID-19, enrolled during active disease.

The V call is TRBV7-2, the J call TRBJ1-1; D remains ambiguous. Deletions cut 3 bases from V and 3 bases from J, with 5 bases between. Germline lookup yields CDR1 SGHTA and CDR2 FQGNSA. The CDR3 consists of 12 residues. For the CDR3, the DNA is TGTGCCAGCAGCTTCTTCGACACTGAAGCTTTCTTT. It translates to CASSFFDTEAFF.

V and J are TRBV5-1 and TRBJ1-2, with 8 bases identical to TRBD1. V lost 8 bases and J lost 5; bases outside the gene matches: 2. The CDR3 runs to 11 residues. Per germline, CDR1 SGHRS and CDR2 YFSETQ. The DNA for the CDR3 is TGCGCCAGGACAGGGGATTATGGCTACACCTTC. Its protein product is CARTGDYGYTF.

This sequence joins TRBV6-5 and TRBJ1-1; no clear D gene. In germline, CDR1 is MNHEY, CDR2 SVGAGI. Trimming left V 0 bases short and J 2 bases short, with 10 bases between. CDR3 length equals 15 residues. CDR3 residues: CASSYSTRGNTEAFF. CDR3 DNA: TGTGCCAGCAGTTACTCTACCCGAGGTAACACTGAAGCTTTCTTT.

The rearrangement joins TRBV7-3 to TRBJ2-2; 13 bases map to TRBD2. The CDR3 consists of 16 residues. Trimming cost V 5 bases and J 8 bases; bases outside gene matches: 8. Germline assignment: CDR1 SGHTA and CDR2 FQGTGA. Here the CDR3 DNA reads TGTGCCAGCAGCCGTCCCGGGACTAGCGGGGTGGGGGAGCTGTTTTTT. It codes for CASSRPGTSGVGELFF.

This rearrangement joins TRBV5-4 to TRBJ1-1; 7 positions agree with TRBD1. J gave up 2 bases and V 0 bases, and 1 base lay outside the gene matches. Germline CDR1 is SGHNT and CDR2 is YYREEE (reference sequence). CDR3 length: 14 residues. CDR3 in amino acids: CASSLGGGNTEAFF. In DNA, the CDR3 is TGTGCCAGCAGCTTGGGAGGGGGCAACACTGAAGCTTTCTTT.

Remarks on this clone: This same CDR3 is encoded by further DNA sequences in the sample. The chain recombines TRBV11-2 with TRBJ2-7; D is ambiguous. The CDR3 totals 11 residues. Germline CDR1 and CDR2: SGHAT and FQNNGV. V shed 2 bases and J shed 7 bases, with 6 bases lying between them. The CDR3 sequence is CASSLTQEQYF. The DNA of the CDR3 is TGTGCCAGCAGCTTAACGCAGGAGCAGTACTTC.

This clone was seen just once. V usage is TRBV5-1 and J usage is TRBJ1-1, with D tentatively TRBD1 (6 bases). The CDR3 loop spans 18 amino acids. Looked up from germline, CDR1 is SGHRS and CDR2 is YFSETQ. The V end lost 2 bases, the J end lost 5 bases, and 25 bases lay between the germline ends. CDR3 residues: CASSFRWGTKRLRTEAFF. Written as DNA, the CDR3 is TGCGCCAGCAGCTTTCGGTGGGGGACAAAACGGCTTAGGACTGAAGCTTTCTTT.

This chain links TRBV19 with TRBJ1-2; 7 bases agree with TRBD1. The CDR3 is 13 residues long. Per germline, CDR1 LNHDA and CDR2 SQIVND (reference sequence). With V trimmed by 3 bases and J by 12 bases, 10 bases remained unmatched. The CDR3: CASSMGTATANTF. The CDR3 bases are TGTGCCAGTAGTATGGGGACAGCCACCGCTAACACCTTC.

This clone came up once. V is TRBV9 and J is TRBJ2-3, with 8 nucleotides matching TRBD2. Germline V gene data show CDR1 as SGDLS and CDR2 as YYNGEE. V gave up 3 bases and J gave up 3 bases; unmatched junction bases: 3. The CDR3 has 14 residues. DNA of the CDR3: TGTGCCAGCAGCGGAGGACTAGCAACAGATACGCAGTATTTT. Translated: CASSGGLATDTQYF.

This chain uses TRBV6-1 with TRBJ1-1; D uncertain. The CDR3 loop spans 18 amino acids. V lost 4 bases to trimming and J lost 0 bases, with 21 bases between them. Germline V lookup: CDR1 MNHNS, CDR2 SASEGT. The CDR3 nucleotides read TGTGCCAGCAGTGTACAACGGCCCTTTACTGGGCTGAACACTGAAGCTTTCTTT. It yields the protein CASSVQRPFTGLNTEAFF.